The clone carrying this T cell receptor (beta chain) was seen a handful of times. Its antigen is unknown. The length of the CDR3 is 11 residues. Deletions cut 7 bases from V and 4 bases from J, with 4 bases between. The sample belongs to a study of T-cell memory formation after mild COVID-19. Whole-study findings and limits: CD8+ contracting clones occupied EMRA, while CD4+ ones occupied mainly CM and EM. A balance of CD4 and CD8 characterized clones contracting day 15 to 85, whereas later expanders leaned CD4+.

cDNA libraries for TCR alpha and TCR beta, carrying sample barcodes and UMIs, came from 5'RACE with constant-segment primers. TCRdb passed the 5' RACE reads through MiXCR, listing each CDR3 protein once. The sample includes about 320,000 distinct CDR3 sequences, roughly an eighth of them seen just once. This TCR derives from a man younger than 30 who had mild COVID-19 (a few samples of this study predate the infection). Cell type and time point are not known. The rearrangement links TRBV12-3 or TRBV12-4 to TRBJ2-2, with unresolved D. Sequencing was done on a sample of PBMCs or a T cell subset sorted from them (not recorded which). CDR3 DNA sequence: TGTGCCAGCACGCCCACCGGGGAGCTGTTTTTT. Translating it yields CASTPTGELFF.